The rows below give T cell receptor beta chains drawn from one sample of a study of cytomegalovirus exposure and HLA in healthy donors. This table comes from immunoSEQ multiplex PCR, and its TCRdb copy is limited to in-frame clones, with some not included. The table has about 100,000 clones, around 74% seen once. Sequenced sample: PBMCs. The source is a woman between 65 and 79 years old in good health and CMV-seropositive. Both conserved end residues are part of each CDR3. D genes are given only for firm matches. The size field is filled for only some rows; it gives once, few, many or a size class.

CDR3 DNA | CDR3 protein | D gene | clone size | CDR3 length | J gene | V gene
TGTGCCAGCAGGCCAAGCGGGGGGGCCATAGATGAGCAGTTCTTC | CASRPSGGAIDEQFF | TRBD2 | . | 15 | TRBJ2-1 | TRBV7-3
TGCGCCAGCAGCCCCCCGACAGGGGCGCATCAGCCCCAGCATTTT | CASSPPTGAHQPQHF | TRBD1 | . | 15 | TRBJ1-5 | TRBV4-1
TGTGCCAGCAGTTCATCCAATTCCAATCAGCCCCAGCATTTT | CASSSSNSNQPQHF | . | few | 14 | TRBJ1-5 | TRBV27
TGTGCCAGCAGTGTAGGGGAAGGCGGCATAAATGAAAAACTGTTTTTT | CASSVGEGGINEKLFF | . | . | 16 | TRBJ1-4 | TRBV2
TGTGCCACACAGGGGGCGCTGAACACTGAAGCTTTCTTT | CATQGALNTEAFF | TRBD1 | once | 13 | TRBJ1-1 | TRBV7-3
TGTGCCAGCAGCTTAGCTACGAGCTCCTACAATGAGCAGTTCTTC | CASSLATSSYNEQFF | . | . | 15 | TRBJ2-1 | TRBV7-9
TGTTCCAGCAGCCAGGGACAGGGGAACACCGGGGAGCTGTTTTTT | CSSSQGQGNTGELFF | TRBD1 | . | 15 | TRBJ2-2 | TRBV7-9
TGTGCCAGCAGCTTGTTGGGGGGGCAGGACAATGAGCAGTTCTTC | CASSLLGGQDNEQFF | . | . | 15 | TRBJ2-1 | TRBV5-4
TGTGCCAGCAGCCCCGGGGTGTTGAATGAGCAGTTCTTC | CASSPGVLNEQFF | . | . | 13 | TRBJ2-1 | TRBV7-3
TGCAGCGTCGCGGGAGGGAATAATTCACCCCTCCACTTT | CSVAGGNNSPLHF | . | . | 13 | TRBJ1-6 | TRBV29-1
TGTGCCAGCAGTACGCATCCATCGTTGGGAGGCGAGCAGTTCTTC | CASSTHPSLGGEQFF | . | . | 15 | TRBJ2-1 | TRBV27
TGCGCCAGCAGCTTGGTTGTAGGGGGCATCTACAATGAGCAGTTCTTC | CASSLVVGGIYNEQFF | TRBD1 | . | 16 | TRBJ2-1 | TRBV5-1
TGCGCCAGCAGCGGACAGGGGGCTCTTGAGCAGTTCTTC | CASSGQGALEQFF | TRBD1 | . | 13 | TRBJ2-1 | TRBV5-1
TGCGCCAGCAGCTTGGCCCCGGGTTATAACTATGGCTACACCTTC | CASSLAPGYNYGYTF | . | few | 15 | TRBJ1-2 | TRBV5-1
TGTGCCAGTAGTCTGACTTTGCTGGATAACTATGGCTACACCTTC | CASSLTLLDNYGYTF | . | . | 15 | TRBJ1-2 | TRBV19
TGTGCCAGCAGCCTACGAGTACAGGGGACCTCCTACGAGCAGTACTTC | CASSLRVQGTSYEQYF | TRBD1 | . | 16 | TRBJ2-7 | TRBV7-8
TGTGCCAGCAGCTTAGAGTGGGGGAGGGGGACACGAAAAGAGCAGTACTTC | CASSLEWGRGTRKEQYF | . | . | 17 | TRBJ2-7 | TRBV7-9
TGTGCCAGCAGCAGACAGGTGGGCAATGAGCAGTTCTTC | CASSRQVGNEQFF | . | . | 13 | TRBJ2-1 | TRBV6-4
TGTGCCAGCAGCTCCTACAGGGTTACAACTAATGAAAAACTGTTTTTT | CASSSYRVTTNEKLFF | . | . | 16 | TRBJ1-4 | TRBV7-9
TGTGCCAGCAGCCGGACAGGTACTACTAATTCACCCCTCCACTTT | CASSRTGTTNSPLHF | TRBD1 | . | 15 | TRBJ1-6 | TRBV7-2
TGCGCCAGCAGATGGGTGGCGGGGGGATCCTACGAGCAGTACTTC | CASRWVAGGSYEQYF | TRBD2 | . | 15 | TRBJ2-7 | TRBV5-1
TGCGCCAGCAGCGAGACTAGCATGGGCAATGAGCAGTTCTTC | CASSETSMGNEQFF | TRBD2 | few | 14 | TRBJ2-1 | TRBV5-1
TGTGCCAGCTCAAAGACGGGACAGGGGGCGCGGCAGCCCCAGCATTTT | CASSKTGQGARQPQHF | TRBD1 | few | 16 | TRBJ1-5 | TRBV18
TGTGCCAGCAGCTCTAGGGGTTCCGGGACAGGGGGCGCGTGGAGCAATCAGCCCCAGCATTTT | CASSSRGSGTGGAWSNQPQHF | TRBD1 | . | 21 | TRBJ1-5 | TRBV7-8
TGTGCCAGCAGGAATTCTAGCGGAATTTACGAGCAGTACTTC | CASRNSSGIYEQYF | TRBD2 | . | 14 | TRBJ2-7 | TRBV2
TGCGCCAGCAGCTTGGGGGGGACTAGCGGTAGCACAGATACGCAGTATTTT | CASSLGGTSGSTDTQYF | TRBD2 | . | 17 | TRBJ2-3 | TRBV5-1
TGTGCCAGCCTAGGGGTCGGCACTGAAGCTTTCTTT | CASLGVGTEAFF | . | . | 12 | TRBJ1-1 | TRBV6-5
TGTGCCAGCAGTGAACTCCCGGGTCCAGGGGAGACCCAGTACTTC | CASSELPGPGETQYF | . | . | 15 | TRBJ2-5 | TRBV2
TGTGCCAGCAGCGTAGAGTTGCGGAGCTCCTACAATGAGCAGTTCTTC | CASSVELRSSYNEQFF | . | few | 16 | TRBJ2-1 | TRBV9
TGTGCCAGCAGTCCCAGGGGGTTCAGGTCCTACAATGAGCAGTTCTTC | CASSPRGFRSYNEQFF | TRBD1 | . | 16 | TRBJ2-1 | TRBV27
TGTGCCAGCAGCTTAATGGCCGGCGGGGAGACCCAGTACTTC | CASSLMAGGETQYF | . | . | 14 | TRBJ2-5 | TRBV11-3
TGTGCCAGCAGTCCAGGAAACTCCTACGAGCAGTACTTC | CASSPGNSYEQYF | . | . | 13 | TRBJ2-7 | TRBV28
TGCGCCAGCAGCCCGATCGGCGGGGTGCCAGCAGATACGCAGTATTTT | CASSPIGGVPADTQYF | . | . | 16 | TRBJ2-3 | TRBV5-1
TGTGCCAGCTCACGACAGGGGCCGAGCTATGAGCAGTTCTTC | CASSRQGPSYEQFF | TRBD1 | few | 14 | TRBJ2-1 | TRBV18
TGTGCTAGTGGTTTGGGGGCAGTTAGCACAGATACGCAGTATTTT | CASGLGAVSTDTQYF | . | . | 15 | TRBJ2-3 | TRBV12-5
TGTGCCAGCAGCCCCGGGAGGAGTGAGCAGTTCTTC | CASSPGRSEQFF | TRBD2 | few | 12 | TRBJ2-1 | TRBV9
TGTGCCAGCAGCTCGACAGGGGCGCTAGCCTCCTACTACGAGCAGTACTTC | CASSSTGALASYYEQYF | TRBD1 | . | 17 | TRBJ2-7 | TRBV5-6
TGTGCCAGCAGCGTAGCTCCCGGACTAGCGGGGGGGCGGGATACGCAGTATTTT | CASSVAPGLAGGRDTQYF | TRBD2 | . | 18 | TRBJ2-3 | TRBV9
TGTGCCAGCAGCTCCCCCGGGGCGGGAGGATCCTACGAGCAGTACTTC | CASSSPGAGGSYEQYF | TRBD2 | few | 16 | TRBJ2-7 | TRBV7-8
TGTGCCAGCAAATCCTTGGGCAGCCCGGAGACCCAGTACTTC | CASKSLGSPETQYF | . | . | 14 | TRBJ2-5 | TRBV5-8
TGTGCCAGCAGCTTGGCATTAGCGGGACAAGAGACCCAGTACTTC | CASSLALAGQETQYF | TRBD2 | . | 15 | TRBJ2-5 | TRBV5-4
TGTGCCAGCAGTTCAACGGGACTACGGGAGCAGTTCTTC | CASSSTGLREQFF | TRBD2 | . | 13 | TRBJ2-1 | TRBV28
TGTGCCAGCTCACCCCCCGGGGAGACCCAGTACTTC | CASSPPGETQYF | . | once | 12 | TRBJ2-5 | TRBV18
TGTGCCAGCGGAGGACAGGCGAATCAGCCCCAGCATTTT | CASGGQANQPQHF | TRBD1 | once | 13 | TRBJ1-5 | TRBV2
TGTGCCAGCAGTCGCCGGACAGGAAACTATGGCTACACCTTC | CASSRRTGNYGYTF | TRBD1 | once | 14 | TRBJ1-2 | TRBV28
TGTGCCAGCAGTTACGGTCGGACAGATCAGCCCCAGCATTTT | CASSYGRTDQPQHF | . | . | 14 | TRBJ1-5 | TRBV6-5
TGCGCCAGCAGCTTGGCCAGCGGGGTCCGCTACAATGAGCAGTTCTTC | CASSLASGVRYNEQFF | TRBD2 | . | 16 | TRBJ2-1 | TRBV5-1
TGTGCCAGCAGCCTCCGGGACAGTCTCTCTGGGGCCAACGTCCTGACTTTC | CASSLRDSLSGANVLTF | TRBD1 | . | 17 | TRBJ2-6 | TRBV5-6
TGTGCCTGGACCCCCGGGACAGGAAACTATGGCTACACCTTC | CAWTPGTGNYGYTF | TRBD1 | . | 14 | TRBJ1-2 | TRBV30